This T cell receptor beta chain emerged from a study of blood T cell dynamics during melanoma immunotherapy. General observations from the study: Unlike progressors, later disease-control patients had W3 repertoires gaining clonality or diversity.

Trimming left V 3 bases short and J 2 bases short, with 10 bases between. Germline loops: CDR1 SGDLS, CDR2 YYNGEE. There are 14 residues in the CDR3. The time point is: week 3, after first cycle of checkpoint inhibitor. Blood was drawn before treatment and at week 3 after checkpoint blockade. Apart from a couple of fast progressors, RECIST 1.1 response was judged 12 weeks post-infusion. No patient had earlier systemic cancer treatment, concurrent immunosuppressants, or another active cancer. Comments on this clone: Antigen specificity is unknown.

Assay used: immunoSEQ multiplex PCR; TCRdb lists only in-frame clones, some missing. The sample contains about 14,000 clones, about nine tenths of which appear only once. This chain links TRBV9 with TRBJ2-3; D uncertain. The clonotype originates from a human donor with melanoma. The starting material was blood, obtained from a patient treated with checkpoint blockade. Written as DNA, the CDR3 is TGTGCCAGCAGCGGTCTCTATTACACAGATACGCAGTATTTT. Its protein is CASSGLYYTDTQYF.